Presented here are 20 T cell receptor beta chains from one specimen sequenced in a study of shared clonotypes between healthy human individuals. Profiling relied on immunoSEQ multiplex PCR, and the TCRdb table lists in-frame clones only, not all of them. The sample contains about 1 million clones, approximately 76% of which appear only once. Sequenced material: memory CD4+ T cells sorted from blood. The subset denotes: CD45RA-negative fraction. The source is a man aged 18 to 29 in good health.

This clone was seen at least ten times. This chain joins TRBV7-9 and TRBJ2-5; possibly TRBD2 for D (5 bases). This CDR3 is 14 amino acids long. Germline CDR1 SEHNR, CDR2 FQNEAQ (reference sequence). V lost 1 base to trimming and J lost 5 bases, with 11 bases between them. The CDR3 loop reads CASSLVAGPETQYF. The DNA for the CDR3 is TGTGCCAGCAGCTTAGTGGCGGGTCCCGAGACCCAGTACTTC.

J is TRBJ2-5 and V is TRBV20-1; D may be TRBD1 (6 bases). Matching the DNA end better, TRBJ2-7 makes the J call doubtful. The CDR3 is 11 amino acids. Germline CDR1 is DFQATT and CDR2 is SNEGSKA (reference sequence). The CDR3 here is CSAIQGYEQYF. DNA of the CDR3: TGCAGTGCCATACAGGGCTACGAGCAGTACTTC.

The chain combines TRBV7-2 with TRBJ1-1; 10 bases line up with TRBD1. The junction had 7 bases not matched to a gene; V was cut back by 5 bases and J by 1 base. The CDR3 is 16 amino acids. Germline CDR1 reads SGHTA; CDR2 reads FQGNSA. The chain's CDR3 is CASSGRQGASNTEAFF. The DNA of the CDR3 is TGTGCCAGCAGCGGGCGACAGGGGGCCTCGAACACTGAAGCTTTCTTT.

This chain links TRBV29-1 with TRBJ2-7; tentatively, D is TRBD1 (5 bases). The CDR3 loop spans 12 amino acids. The V end lost 5 bases, the J end lost 5 bases, and 13 bases lay between the germline ends. CDR1 is SQVTM and CDR2 is ANQGSEA in the germline V gene. CDR3 DNA: TGCAGCGTTCGCGCAGGGTGGAACGAGCAGTACTTC. Translated, it gives CSVRAGWNEQYF.

The chain joins TRBV11-2 to TRBJ2-1; D remains unclear. V lost 0 bases and J 6 bases, leaving 9 bases between the germline ends. Germline lookup yields CDR1 SGHAT and CDR2 FQNNGV. CDR3 length: 14 amino acids. The CDR3 nucleotides are TGTGCCAGCAGCTTAGAACGAGTCGGCAATGAGCAGTTCTTC. Its translation: CASSLERVGNEQFF.

The chain employs TRBV7-1 and TRBJ2-6, with a weak D call TRBD1 (5 bases). TRBV7-1 is designated an ORF whose function remains uncertain. The V gene lost 4 bases and the J gene lost 5 bases, with 21 bases spanning the gap. CDR3 length equals 18 residues. The CDR3 nucleotides are TGTGCCAGCAGCTGTGCAGGCCGAGGACAAAGTCGGGCCAACGTCCTGACTTTC. Protein: CASSCAGRGQSRANVLTF.

The chain couples TRBV9 to TRBJ1-3, with D hard to call. Trimming cost V 1 base and J 4 bases, with 18 bases left between them. Germline V CDR1 and CDR2: SGDLS, YYNGEE. The CDR3 sequence is 17 residues long. The CDR3 sequence is CASSVNPVGSRGNTIYF. The CDR3 nucleotides read TGTGCCAGCAGCGTAAACCCCGTCGGGAGCCGAGGAAACACCATATATTTT.

The chain carries TRBV25-1 and TRBJ2-5; a possible D gene is TRBD2 (5 bases). Germline V gene data show CDR1 as MGHDK and CDR2 as SYGVNS. Trimming cost V 5 bases and J 1 base, with 11 bases left between them. The CDR3 is 14 amino acids. The CDR3 DNA follows: TGTGCCAGCAGTCGGGGATCGGGCCAAGAGACCCAGTACTTC. Translated: CASSRGSGQETQYF.

The chain recombines TRBV4-1 with TRBJ2-6; 7 bases fit TRBD1. Per the germline V gene, CDR1 is MGHRA and CDR2 is YSYEKL. V lost 0 bases and J lost 0; bases outside the gene matches: 17. This CDR3 region has 22 residues. CDR3 protein: CASSQEWSAGGSSYSGANVLTF. CDR3 DNA: TGCGCCAGCAGCCAAGAGTGGTCGGCAGGGGGAAGTTCATACTCTGGGGCCAACGTCCTGACTTTC.

The rearrangement joins TRBV4-3 to TRBJ2-1; 12 positions match TRBD2. Germline lookup yields CDR1 LGHNA and CDR2 YSLEER. This CDR3 region has 16 residues. Losses at the gene ends were 0 bases for V and 7 bases for J; bases not matched to a gene: 4. In DNA form, the CDR3 reads TGCGCCAGCAGCCAAGATTATGGACTAGCGGGAAATGAGCAGTTCTTC. Translated, it gives CASSQDYGLAGNEQFF.

The chain has TRBV25-1 and TRBJ1-5; D not certain. V was clipped by 4 bases and J by 7 bases, with 11 bases between them. The germline V gene has CDR1 MGHDK and CDR2 SYGVNS. CDR3 length: 13 amino acids. This CDR3 reads CASSAGQGQPQHF. The CDR3, as DNA: TGTGCCAGCAGTGCCGGGCAAGGGCAGCCCCAGCATTTT.

For this clone: The same CDR3 also results from other DNA sequences found in this sample. The chain links TRBV27 to TRBJ2-7, with unresolved D. This CDR3 has 13 residues. The V gene's germline CDR1 is MNHEY and CDR2 SMNVEV (reference sequence). V lost 5 bases and J 0 bases, leaving 8 bases between the germline ends. The CDR3 DNA reads TGTGCCAGCAGTGGGCGGAGCTCCTACGAGCAGTACTTC. Protein: CASSGRSSYEQYF.

J is TRBJ2-1 and V is TRBV19; 7 nucleotides line up with TRBD1. V dropped 5 bases and J dropped 1; count of bases not matched to a gene: 5. CDR3 length: 15 amino acids. Germline V gives CDR1 LNHDA, CDR2 SQIVND (reference sequence). The CDR3 region has the DNA TGTGCCAGTAGTTTTTCGGGACAGTCCTACAATGAGCAGTTCTTC. This gives the protein CASSFSGQSYNEQFF.

The sample holds one count of this clone. A read error may be the cause here, since a much bigger clone is one base away. This sample includes further DNA sequences coding for the same CDR3. The chain carries TRBV5-6 and TRBJ1-2; TRBD1 might be the D (6 bases). This CDR3 contains 15 residues. CDR1 is SGHDT, CDR2 YYEEEE, per germline. CDR3 residues: CASSLRDTRFNGYTF. CDR3 sequence (DNA): TGTGCCAGCAGCCTGAGGGACACCCGATTTAATGGTTACACCTTC.

The chain has TRBV2 and TRBJ1-6; TRBD1 agrees at 11 bases. CDR1 is SNHLY, CDR2 FYNNEI, per germline. Losses at the gene ends were 6 bases for V and 10 bases for J; bases not matched to a gene: 2. CDR3 length: 13 amino acids. The CDR3 DNA follows: TGTGCCAGCAGGGGACAGGGGGGCTCACCCCTCCACTTT. It codes for CASRGQGGSPLHF.

In the case of this clone: A read error may explain this, as a much larger clone is one base away. The gene calls are TRBV6-1 and TRBJ1-4; D gene uncertain. V lost 4 bases and J 0 bases, leaving 0 bases between the germline ends. The CDR3 covers 12 residues. CDR1 MNHNS and CDR2 SASEGT come from the germline V gene. The DNA of the CDR3 is TGTGCCAGCAGTGCAACTAATGAAAAACTGTTTTTT. Translation gives CASSATNEKLFF.

This clone was seen a single time. The chain links TRBV6-1 to TRBJ1-6; no definite D call. CDR3 length equals 15 residues. V shed 2 bases and J shed 9 bases, with 14 bases lying between them. Germline CDR1 is MNHNS and CDR2 is SASEGT. The CDR3 spells CASSERQGLVSPLHF. The CDR3 region has the DNA TGTGCCAGCAGTGAACGACAAGGGCTAGTTTCACCCCTCCACTTT.

This clone appeared a few times. The rearrangement links TRBV7-9 to TRBJ1-6; no definite D call. CDR1 is SEHNR, CDR2 FQNEAQ, per germline (reference sequence). V lost 5 bases and J lost 3, with 8 bases in between. The CDR3 totals 14 residues. The CDR3, as DNA: TGTGCCAGCAGCGGTACGGGCTATAATTCACCCCTCCACTTT. It encodes CASSGTGYNSPLHF.

This chain connects TRBV6-5 to TRBJ1-2; no clear D. Trimming took 6 bases from V and 1 from J, leaving 12 bases between them. Per germline, CDR1 MNHEY and CDR2 SVGAGI. The CDR3 totals 14 residues. The CDR3 DNA follows: TGTGCCAGCAGAAGAGCGGGAGTTAACTATGGCTACACCTTC. This codes for CASRRAGVNYGYTF.

The V call is TRBV6-5, the J call TRBJ1-2, with D perhaps matching TRBD1 (6 bases). Germline lookup yields CDR1 MNHEY and CDR2 SVGAGI. CDR3 length: 12 amino acids. Trimming took 8 bases from V and 4 from J, leaving 11 bases between them. The CDR3 DNA sequence: TGTGCCAGCGGGGACACGAGCTATGGCTACACCTTC. It yields the protein CASGDTSYGYTF.